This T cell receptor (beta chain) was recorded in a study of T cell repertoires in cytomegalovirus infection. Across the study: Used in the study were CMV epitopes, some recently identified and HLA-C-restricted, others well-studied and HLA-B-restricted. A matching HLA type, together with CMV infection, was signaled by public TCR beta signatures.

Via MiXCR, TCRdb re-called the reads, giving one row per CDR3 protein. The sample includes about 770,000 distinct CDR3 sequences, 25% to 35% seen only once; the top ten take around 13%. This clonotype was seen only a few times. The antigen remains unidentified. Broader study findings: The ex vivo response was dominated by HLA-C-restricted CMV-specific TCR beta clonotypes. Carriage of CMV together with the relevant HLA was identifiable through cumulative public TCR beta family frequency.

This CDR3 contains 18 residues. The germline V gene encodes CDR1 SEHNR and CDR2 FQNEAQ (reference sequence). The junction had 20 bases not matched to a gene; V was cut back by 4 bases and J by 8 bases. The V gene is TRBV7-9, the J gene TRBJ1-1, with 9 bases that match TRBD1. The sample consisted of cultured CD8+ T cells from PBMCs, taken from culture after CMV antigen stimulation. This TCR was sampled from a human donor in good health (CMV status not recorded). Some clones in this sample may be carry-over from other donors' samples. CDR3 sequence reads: CASSSLRDRAPDGPEAFF. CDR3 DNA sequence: TGTGCCAGCAGCTCCCTCCGGGACAGGGCACCCGACGGCCCAGAAGCTTTCTTT.